This T cell receptor beta chain was recovered during a study of T cell changes during pregnancy in multiple sclerosis (dated by TCRdb to between 2019 and 2020). About the investigation overall: The study looked at changes in the T cell repertoire across pregnancy in women with multiple sclerosis.

About this clone: The antigen it recognizes is unknown. There are no base qualities to consult, and no much larger clone falls within one base.

The library was made by the immunoSEQ multiplex PCR assay. This is the immuneACCESS table as TCRdb keeps it, with only in-frame sequences that have V and J called. A part of the clones is gone; compared with another copy, unresolved V genes explain less than half, and the rest is unexplained. For this sample there are about 71,000 clones; roughly 91% appear just once. Of the sample, approximately 5% is held by the ten largest clones. This TCR was sampled from a female donor with multiple sclerosis, enrolled in a pregnancy study. The sample consisted of CD8+ T cells from peripheral blood mononuclear cells, taken before pregnancy.

The CDR3 has the sequence CASSLEGVYEQYF. The DNA sequence follows: TGTGCCAGCAGCCTTGAGGGGGTCTACGAGCAGTACTTC. Recombination connected TRBV7-6 to TRBJ2-5; TRBD1 is a weak D gene call, 6 bases matching. The J call may be wrong; the DNA end is better matched by TRBJ2-7. From cysteine to phenylalanine, the CDR3 is 13 amino acids long. Only the CDR3 portion is preserved as DNA: 39 bases, with reading frame beginning at the first base. The germline V gene specifies SGHVS as CDR1 and FNYEAQ as CDR2.